This section outlines one T cell receptor (beta chain) sequence together with its context. Profiled with immunoSEQ multiplex PCR; TCRdb holds only in-frame clones, not every one. The sample records 38,000 or so clones, 90% to 95% being singletons. This entry comes from a study of T cell changes during pregnancy in multiple sclerosis. The germline CDR1 and CDR2 sequences are GTSNPN and SVGIG (reference sequence). The V and J ends lost 1 base and 4 bases respectively, with 16 bases between them. There are 16 residues in the CDR3. The source of this sequence is a female donor with multiple sclerosis, enrolled in a pregnancy study. The chain employs TRBV30 and TRBJ1-4; TRBD1 is a possible D gene (6 bases). Sample: CD8+ T cells from peripheral blood mononuclear cells, taken before pregnancy. The chain's CDR3 is CAWSDGSGGDNEKLFF. The CDR3 coding sequence is TGTGCCTGGAGTGATGGGTCGGGGGGCGATAATGAAAAACTGTTTTTT.